A single sample is the source of the 10 T cell receptor beta chains below, sequenced in a study of shared clonotypes between healthy human individuals. Clones were read by immunoSEQ multiplex PCR, and TCRdb kept only the in-frame ones, dropping some. The table lists approximately 2.1 million clones, over 90% of them singletons. The sample comprised naive CD4+ T cells from PBMCs. Subset indicated: CD45RA+ positively selected. Receptors originate from a man in his late teens or twenties in good health. Some clones in this sample may be carry-over from other donors' samples.

The gene calls are TRBV5-1 and TRBJ2-2; D tentatively fits TRBD1 or TRBD2 (5 bases each). CDR3 length: 14 residues. In germline, CDR1 is SGHRS, CDR2 YFSETQ. V was trimmed by 2 bases and J by 7 bases, leaving 12 bases between them. The CDR3 loop is CASSFPRAGGELFF. The CDR3 region has the DNA TGCGCCAGCAGCTTCCCCAGGGCGGGCGGGGAGCTGTTTTTT.

V and J are TRBV7-9 and TRBJ2-5, with D possibly TRBD2 on 5 matching bases. Looked up from germline, CDR1 is SEHNR and CDR2 is FQNEAQ (reference sequence). The CDR3 consists of 14 residues. The V end lost 3 bases, the J end lost 2 bases, and 10 bases lay between the germline ends. CDR3 amino acids: CASSFRGLQETQYF. CDR3 DNA sequence: TGTGCCAGCAGCTTTCGGGGTCTACAAGAGACCCAGTACTTC.

A single count supports this clone. V usage is TRBV20-1 and J usage is TRBJ2-4; no reliable D call. Germline V gene sequence: CDR1 DFQATT, CDR2 SNEGSKA (reference sequence). The CDR3 is 11 amino acids. V was shortened by 8 bases and J by 8 bases, with 13 bases between the two germline ends. CDR3 in amino acids: CSSIPSDIQYF. The CDR3, as DNA: TGCAGTAGCATCCCATCGGACATTCAGTACTTC.

This chain joins TRBV1 and TRBJ2-7; the table's D call, TRBD2, has no DNA check behind it. TRBV1 is a pseudogene locus. The CDR3 loop spans 20 amino acids. The CDR3 DNA is TGCACCAGCAGCCAAGACCCCTCCCAGACTAAAGCGGGATTCGCCTACGAGCAGTACTTC. The encoded protein is CTSSQDPSQTKAGFAYEQYF.

The rearrangement links TRBV28 to TRBJ2-1; tentatively, D is TRBD2 (6 bases). Germline CDR1 and CDR2: MDHEN and SYDVKM. The CDR3 runs 14 residues. Trimming took 3 bases from V and 3 from J, leaving 9 bases between them. This CDR3 is CASSFDSGYNEQFF. The DNA for the CDR3 is TGTGCCAGCAGTTTTGATAGCGGCTACAATGAGCAGTTCTTC.

The chain employs TRBV9 and TRBJ1-2; D is perhaps TRBD1 (5 bases). The CDR3 sequence is 15 residues long. V lost 0 bases and J lost 4, with 13 bases in between. Germline CDR1 and CDR2: SGDLS and YYNGEE. CDR3 nucleotides: TGTGCCAGCAGCGTAGGGGCAGGGATGGGCTATGGCTACACCTTC. This codes for CASSVGAGMGYGYTF. Complete variable domain (other parts from reference TRBV9 and TRBJ1-2): DSGVTQTPKHLITATGQRVTLRCSPRSGDLSVYWYQQSLDQGLQFLIQYYNGEERAKGNILERFSAQQFPDLHSELNLSSLELGDSALYFCASSVGAGMGYGYTFGSGTRLTVV.

The CDR3 nucleotides are TGTGCCAGCAGTACCAGACAGGGGTCTCACGAGCAGTACTTC. As protein: CASSTRQGSHEQYF. V is TRBV28 and J is TRBJ2-7, with 8 bases that match TRBD1. J gave up 5 bases and V 5 bases, and 8 bases lay outside the gene matches. CDR3 length: 14 residues. Germline CDR1 MDHEN, CDR2 SYDVKM.

The rearrangement uses TRBV19 and TRBJ2-5; TRBD2 might be the D (5 bases). In germline, CDR1 is LNHDA, CDR2 SQIVND (reference sequence). The CDR3 sequence is 16 residues long. The V end lost 5 bases, the J end lost 1 base, and 17 bases lay between the germline ends. CDR3 coding DNA: TGTGCCAGTAGTCCCCGACTACCTAGTCGCCAAGAGACCCAGTACTTC. Its protein product is CASSPRLPSRQETQYF.

The chain links TRBV11-2 to TRBJ2-3, with D maybe TRBD2 (6 bases). The V gene lost 1 base and the J gene lost 2 bases, with 13 bases spanning the gap. The CDR3 totals 16 residues. Germline CDR1 SGHAT, CDR2 FQNNGV. The CDR3: CASSLGWRGTTDTQYF. The CDR3 DNA is TGTGCCAGCAGCTTAGGCTGGCGCGGGACCACAGATACGCAGTATTTT.

The chain employs TRBV6-1 and TRBJ1-5, with TRBD1 identical over 12 bases. The length of the CDR3 is 17 residues. With V trimmed by 2 bases and J by 3 bases, 5 bases remained unmatched. In germline, CDR1 is MNHNS, CDR2 SASEGT. The CDR3 coding sequence is TGTGCCAGCAGTGAAACGGGACAGGGGGCTTACAATCAGCCCCAGCATTTT. Residues: CASSETGQGAYNQPQHF.